The 31 T cell receptor beta chains below were found in one sample sequenced in a study of blood T cell repertoires in COVID-19 (TCRdb year 2020). The method behind the library was the immunoSEQ multiplex PCR assay. TCRdb mirrors the immuneACCESS table, restricted to in-frame sequences. Some clones are absent from its copies; in checked studies, under half trace to an unresolved V gene, and the reason for the others is unknown. The sample table contains 130,000 to 150,000 clones; only one count was recorded for over 80% of them. Of the sample, almost 6% falls within the top ten clones. The sample was PBMCs or T cells enriched from blood (not recorded which). These receptors came from a woman aged 50 to 65 who had been exposed to COVID-19.

The rearrangement uses TRBV18 and TRBJ1-3; 7 positions agree with TRBD1. V was pared by 1 base and J by 3 bases, with 15 bases of the junction left unmatched. This CDR3 spans 19 amino acids. CDR1 is KGHSH, CDR2 LQKENI, per germline. CDR3 sequence reads: CASSPLTLRQGVGGNTIYF. CDR3 nucleotide sequence: TGTGCCAGCTCACCACTCACTCTTCGACAGGGCGTAGGTGGAAACACCATATATTTT.

In its sample, this clone was seen a few times. The genes are TRBV6-6 and TRBJ1-1; 7 bases are a match to TRBD1. J gave up 1 base and V 8 bases, and 4 bases lay outside the gene matches. The CDR3 is 13 residues long. Germline CDR1 is MNHNY and CDR2 is SVGAGI (reference sequence). The CDR3 spells CASDQGGNTEAFF. The CDR3, as DNA: TGTGCCAGCGACCAGGGGGGGAACACTGAAGCTTTCTTT.

This chain connects TRBV19 to TRBJ1-5; D perhaps matches TRBD1 (5 bases). Per germline, CDR1 LNHDA and CDR2 SQIVND (reference sequence). V dropped 7 bases and J dropped 6 bases, with 13 bases sitting between them. The CDR3 extends over 13 amino acids. CDR3 sequence reads: CASTTGGGQPQHF. The CDR3 DNA reads TGTGCCAGTACCACGGGGGGGGGTCAGCCCCAGCATTTT.

The chain carries TRBV7-2 and TRBJ2-1, with TRBD1 as a possible D gene (5 bases). The CDR3 contains 14 residues. CDR1 SGHTA and CDR2 FQGNSA come from the germline V gene. Deletions cut 5 bases from V and 6 bases from J, with 14 bases between. The CDR3 DNA follows: TGTGCCAGCAGCCCCCGACAGATCCCCAATGAGCAGTTCTTC. Translation: CASSPRQIPNEQFF.

This rearrangement joins TRBV5-6 to TRBJ2-7, with 7 nucleotides matching TRBD1. CDR1 SGHDT and CDR2 YYEEEE come from the germline V gene. The CDR3 sequence is 16 residues long. Trimming cost V 3 bases and J 2 bases; bases outside gene matches: 11. The CDR3 DNA reads TGTGCCAGCAGCTGGTCGACAGGGTCCCGTCCCTACGAGCAGTACTTC. Translated, it gives CASSWSTGSRPYEQYF.

The genes are TRBV11-2 and TRBJ2-2; D is unresolved. The germline CDR1 and CDR2 sequences are SGHAT and FQNNGV. The V gene lost 3 bases and the J gene lost 8 bases, with 10 bases spanning the gap. CDR3 length equals 13 residues. Here the CDR3 DNA reads TGTGCCAGCAGCTTTACGGGTTCGGGGGAGCTGTTTTTT. The encoded protein is CASSFTGSGELFF.

J is TRBJ1-6 and V is TRBV3-1 (or the pseudogene TRBV3-2); no clear D gene. CDR1 is LGHDT, CDR2 YNNKEL, per germline (reference sequence). V lost 1 base, J lost 6 bases, and 10 bases lay in between. The CDR3 has 15 amino acids. CDR3 amino acids: CASSQVGGFNSPLHF. The CDR3 DNA follows: TGTGCCAGCAGCCAAGTCGGCGGTTTTAATTCACCCCTCCACTTT.

This chain links TRBV27 with TRBJ2-7; 7 bases map to TRBD2. V shed 5 bases and J 2 bases; nucleotides not matched to a gene: 15. Germline CDR1 reads MNHEY; CDR2 reads SMNVEV (reference sequence). The CDR3 consists of 17 residues. CDR3 nucleotides: TGTGCCAGCAGTCCGAATACCCGGCTAGCGGCAACCTACGAGCAGTACTTC. Encoded protein: CASSPNTRLAATYEQYF.

The chain employs TRBV5-1 and TRBJ1-2; D may be TRBD1 (6 bases). The V gene lost 4 bases and the J gene lost 2 bases, with 12 bases spanning the gap. The CDR3 consists of 14 residues. Germline V gene data show CDR1 as SGHRS and CDR2 as YFSETQ. This chain's CDR3 is CASSMDTGNYGYTF. In DNA form, the CDR3 reads TGCGCCAGCAGCATGGATACAGGGAACTATGGCTACACCTTC.

V usage is TRBV16 and J usage is TRBJ2-7; TRBD1 aligns across 7 bases. V trimming: 7 bases; J trimming: 4 bases; junction bases outside the gene matches: 4. CDR1 is KGHSY and CDR2 is FQNENV in the germline V gene. This CDR3 comprises 12 residues. DNA for the CDR3: TGTGCCAGCAACAGGGGCAGGTACGAGCAGTACTTC. This translates into CASNRGRYEQYF. Full variable domain (rest looked up from reference TRBV16 and TRBJ2-7): GEEVAQTPKHLVRGEGQKAKLYCAPIKGHSYVFWYQQVLKNEFKFLISFQNENVFDETGMPKERFSAKCLPNSPCSLEIQATKLEDSAVYFCASNRGRYEQYFGPGTRLTVT.

The chain links TRBV5-1 to TRBJ1-1; a possible D gene is TRBD1 (5 bases). Trimming stripped 5 bases from V and 1 base from J, with 12 bases between. Germline CDR1 reads SGHRS; CDR2 reads YFSETQ. The CDR3 has 14 amino acids. CDR3 in DNA: TGCGCCAGCAGAAGGGCCCAGGGGAACACTGAAGCTTTCTTT. As protein: CASRRAQGNTEAFF. Variable domain in full (rest from reference TRBV5-1 and TRBJ1-1): KAGVTQTPRYLIKTRGQQVTLSCSPISGHRSVSWYQQTPGQGLQFLFEYFSETQRNKGNFPGRFSGRQFSNSRSEMNVSTLELGDSALYLCASRRAQGNTEAFFGQGTRLTVV.

The chain uses TRBV14 and TRBJ2-7; unclear D gene. CDR1 is SGHDN, CDR2 FVKESK, per germline. The CDR3 loop spans 15 amino acids. The V end lost 0 bases, the J end lost 4 bases, and 13 bases lay between the germline ends. The CDR3 DNA reads TGTGCCAGCAGCCAAGAATTCCGAACCTATTACGAGCAGTACTTC. Protein product: CASSQEFRTYYEQYF.

This chain joins TRBV5-6 and TRBJ1-2; weak D call: TRBD1 (5 bases). In germline, CDR1 is SGHDT, CDR2 YYEEEE. The CDR3 has 13 amino acids. V lost 5 bases and J 5 bases, leaving 13 bases between the germline ends. CDR3 in DNA: TGTGCCAGCAGTCATGAAGGGGTGTATGGCTACACCTTC. The encoded protein is CASSHEGVYGYTF.

V and J are TRBV24-1 and TRBJ2-5; TRBD1 matches 7 bases. The junction had 8 bases not matched to a gene; V was cut back by 3 bases and J by 5 bases. This CDR3 spans 15 amino acids. Germline V CDR1 and CDR2: KGHDR, SFDVKD. For the CDR3, the DNA is TGTGCCACCAGTGATCCGACAGGGCTAGGGGAGACCCAGTACTTC. Translated: CATSDPTGLGETQYF.

V gene TRBV29-1 combines with J gene TRBJ1-2; D gene uncertain. V shed 4 bases and J shed 3 bases, with 6 bases lying between them. The V gene's germline CDR1 is SQVTM and CDR2 ANQGSEA. The CDR3 totals 11 residues. CDR3 amino acids: CSVVGDYGYTF. The CDR3 region has the DNA TGCAGCGTTGTCGGGGACTATGGCTACACCTTC. Combining the CDR3 with reference TRBV29-1 and TRBJ1-2 gives the whole variable domain SAVISQKPSRDICQRGTSLTIQCQVDSQVTMMFWYRQQPGQSLTLIATANQGSEATYESGFVIDKFPISRPNLTFSTLTVSNMSPEDSSIYLCSVVGDYGYTFGSGTRLTVV.

This chain connects TRBV6-2 or TRBV6-3 to TRBJ2-7; 8 positions agree with TRBD1. CDR1 and CDR2 (germline): MNHEY, SVGEGT. J lost 7 bases, V lost 4 bases, and 15 bases had no gene match. The CDR3 is 16 amino acids. CDR3 region: CASSSKTGAKFEEQYF. CDR3 DNA sequence: TGTGCCAGCAGTTCCAAGACAGGGGCAAAATTTGAGGAGCAGTACTTC.

The rearrangement links TRBV27 to TRBJ2-7, with a possible D match to TRBD2 (6 bases). The germline V and J ends were trimmed by 1 base and 7 bases, with 20 bases remaining between them. The CDR3 loop spans 16 amino acids. Germline lookup yields CDR1 MNHEY and CDR2 SMNVEV (reference sequence). Here the CDR3 reads CASSLLGGLSIREQYF. In DNA form, the CDR3 reads TGTGCCAGCAGTTTATTGGGGGGACTCTCGATAAGGGAGCAGTACTTC.

The chain carries TRBV4-2 and TRBJ2-7, with TRBD2 as a possible D gene (5 bases). Germline V lookup: CDR1 LGHNA, CDR2 YNFKEQ. There are 14 residues in the CDR3. V was shortened by 6 bases and J by 3 bases, with 15 bases between the two germline ends. Written as DNA, the CDR3 is TGTGCCAGCAGGCTGGAGGCCCGGGACTACGAGCAGTACTTC. It specifies CASRLEARDYEQYF.

The V and J genes are TRBV5-1 and TRBJ1-1, with TRBD1 identical over 10 bases. Unmatched junction bases numbered 3, after V lost 5 bases and J lost 2 bases. Germline CDR1 reads SGHRS; CDR2 reads YFSETQ. The CDR3 is 14 residues long. CDR3 coding DNA: TGCGCCAGCAGGACAGGGGGCGGAAACACTGAAGCTTTCTTT. Amino acid sequence: CASRTGGGNTEAFF.

The chain couples TRBV5-5 to TRBJ2-7; TRBD2 aligns across 8 bases. The CDR3 loop spans 15 amino acids. V lost 3 bases to trimming and J lost 0 bases; unmatched junction nucleotides: 5. CDR1 is SGHKS, CDR2 YYEKEE, per germline (reference sequence). The chain's CDR3 is CASSSGGGSSYEQYF. Here the CDR3 DNA reads TGTGCCAGCAGCTCGGGCGGGGGGAGCTCCTACGAGCAGTACTTC.

The V gene is TRBV15, the J gene TRBJ2-3; no reliable D call. The CDR3 spans 11 residues. The V end lost 3 bases, the J end lost 8 bases, and 6 bases lay between the germline ends. CDR1 is LNHNV and CDR2 is YYDKDF in the germline V gene (reference sequence). CDR3 amino acids: CATSSGITQYF. DNA of the CDR3: TGTGCCACCAGCAGTGGCATTACGCAGTATTTT.

The chain employs TRBV9 and TRBJ2-1, with 10 nucleotides matching TRBD2. V gave up 1 base and J gave up 7 bases; unmatched junction bases: 11. The CDR3 has 17 amino acids. The germline gives CDR1 SGDLS, CDR2 YYNGEE. The CDR3 region is CASSVNKRGGPRNEQFF. Written as DNA, the CDR3 is TGTGCCAGCAGCGTAAATAAGCGGGGGGGCCCGCGGAATGAGCAGTTCTTC.

This clone has more than one count but fewer than ten. The rearrangement links TRBV7-2 to TRBJ2-7, with 10 nucleotides matching TRBD2. Germline values: CDR1 SGHTA, CDR2 FQGNSA. J gave up 3 bases and V 6 bases, and 8 bases lay outside the gene matches. The CDR3 extends over 15 amino acids. CDR3 sequence reads: CASSQRGGRFYEQYF. As DNA, the CDR3 is TGTGCCAGCAGTCAGCGGGGGGGCCGGTTCTACGAGCAGTACTTC.

The chain has TRBV20-1 and TRBJ2-3; the D gene is possibly TRBD2 (5 bases). Germline CDR1 DFQATT, CDR2 SNEGSKA (reference sequence). There are 11 residues in the CDR3. The V and J ends lost 6 bases and 6 bases respectively, with 10 bases between them. In DNA, the CDR3 is TGCAGTGCCACTAGATCGGATACGCAGTATTTT. This translates into CSATRSDTQYF.

Remarks on this clone: A junction boundary mismatches the germline segment, possibly from a read error. The chain employs TRBV7-7 and TRBJ2-1; the D is unclear. This CDR3 has 15 amino acids. The germline gives CDR1 SSHAT, CDR2 FNYEAQ (reference sequence). The CDR3 sequence: CASSLELQPYNEQFF. The CDR3 DNA sequence: TGTGCTAGCAGCTTAGAACTGCAACCCTACAATGAGCAGTTCTTC.

The CDR3 DNA follows: TGTGCCAGCAGCTCGAGGGGAAACACCATATATTTT. Its protein is CASSSRGNTIYF. The chain uses TRBV7-9 and TRBJ1-3; D uncertain. V shed 4 bases and J shed 4 bases, with 5 bases lying between them. In germline, CDR1 is SEHNR, CDR2 FQNEAQ (reference sequence). This CDR3 has 12 amino acids.

The J gene is TRBJ2-7, the V gene TRBV29-1; D remains unclear. The length of the CDR3 is 12 residues. Germline CDR1 and CDR2: SQVTM and ANQGSEA. Trimming removed 4 bases at V and 2 bases at J, with 9 bases between. CDR3 nucleotide sequence: TGCAGCGTTGTGGTGTCAGCCTACGAGCAGTACTTC. Translation gives CSVVVSAYEQYF.

The gene calls are TRBV20-1 and TRBJ2-3; maybe TRBD2 (7 bases). The CDR3 is 15 amino acids. The V gene's germline CDR1 is DFQATT and CDR2 SNEGSKA (reference sequence). V lost 6 bases, J lost 3 bases, and 19 bases lay in between. The DNA for the CDR3 is TGCAGTGCAAGTATACAGGGTAGCGGGACAGATACGCAGTATTTT. Protein sequence: CSASIQGSGTDTQYF.

V gene TRBV27 combines with J gene TRBJ2-7, with a tentative D call TRBD2 (5 bases). This CDR3 comprises 16 residues. Germline values: CDR1 MNHEY, CDR2 SMNVEV (reference sequence). V was trimmed by 3 bases and J by 0 bases, leaving 15 bases between them. The CDR3 loop reads CASSFSSGKSSYEQYF. As DNA, the CDR3 is TGTGCCAGCAGTTTCTCCAGCGGCAAGAGCTCCTACGAGCAGTACTTC.

V usage is TRBV27 and J usage is TRBJ2-7; a possible D gene is TRBD2 (5 bases). The V and J ends lost 5 bases and 7 bases respectively, with 12 bases between them. The CDR3 is 12 residues long. Germline CDR1 is MNHEY and CDR2 is SMNVEV (reference sequence). The CDR3 sequence is CASSQRTEEQYF. CDR3 in DNA: TGTGCCAGCAGTCAACGGACTGAGGAGCAGTACTTC.

This CDR3 is CASSRRLPGDYGYTF. CDR3 nucleotide sequence: TGTGCCAGTAGTAGACGACTCCCGGGGGACTATGGCTACACCTTC. This chain connects TRBV19 to TRBJ1-2, with D possibly TRBD1 on 5 matching bases. Germline assignment: CDR1 LNHDA and CDR2 SQIVND (reference sequence). V lost 4 bases to trimming and J lost 3 bases, with 15 bases between them. This CDR3 has 15 residues.